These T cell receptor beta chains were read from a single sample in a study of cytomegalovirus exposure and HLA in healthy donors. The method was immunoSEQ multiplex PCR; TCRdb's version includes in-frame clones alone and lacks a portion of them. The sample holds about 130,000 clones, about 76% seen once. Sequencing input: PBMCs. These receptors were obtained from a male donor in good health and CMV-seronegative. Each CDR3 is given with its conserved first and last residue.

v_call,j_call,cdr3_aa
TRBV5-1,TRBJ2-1,CASSLGVEGAGYNEQFF
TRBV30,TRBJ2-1,CAWSATSGSLNEQFF
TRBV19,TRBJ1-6,CASSGGTASRAPLHF
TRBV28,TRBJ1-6,CASRTGTGVYNSPLHF
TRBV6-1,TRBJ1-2,CASSDYRPYEGYGYTF
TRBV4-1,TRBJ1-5,CASSQDGAGLMPQHF
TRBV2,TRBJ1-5,CASSVGGDQPQHF
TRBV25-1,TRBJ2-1,CASSEYGVGQFF
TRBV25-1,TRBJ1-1,CASSEVGRGPTEAFF
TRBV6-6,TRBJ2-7,CASTYLAGGYEQYF
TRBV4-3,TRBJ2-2,CASSQARVAKGLANTGELFF
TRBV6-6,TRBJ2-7,CASGDRGTEQYF
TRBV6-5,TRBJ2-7,CASSLGQGVYEQYF
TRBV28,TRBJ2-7,CASTPGGQGSYEQYF
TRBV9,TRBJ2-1,CASSTGTSGSYNEQFF
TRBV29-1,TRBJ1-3,CSVRDRGGNTIYF
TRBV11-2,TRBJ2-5,CASSFTRSETQYF
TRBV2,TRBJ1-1,CASSMGQALMNTEAFF
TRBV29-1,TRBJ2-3,CSVGASGSTDTQYF
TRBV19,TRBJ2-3,CASRKLAGGPDTQYF
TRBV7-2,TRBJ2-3,CASSSAGATDTQYF
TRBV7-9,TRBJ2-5,CASRARPGDREMTETQYF
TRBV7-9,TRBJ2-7,CASSQGLAGWSSYEQYF
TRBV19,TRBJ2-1,CASWTSGSNEQFF
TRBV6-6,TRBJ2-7,CASSYSFGMENEQYF
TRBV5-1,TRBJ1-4,CASSFSDEKLFF
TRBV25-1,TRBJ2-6,CASSPSDRGPGANGLTF
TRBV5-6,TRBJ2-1,CASSLASSGKYNEQFF
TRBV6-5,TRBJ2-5,CASSYSGLAGSTQYF
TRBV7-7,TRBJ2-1,CASSSGLAGGGEQFF
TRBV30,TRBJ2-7,CAWSVRLAGSYEQYF
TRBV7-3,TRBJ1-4,CASSMRQGEKLFF
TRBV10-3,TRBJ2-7,CAISQLAGVDEQYF
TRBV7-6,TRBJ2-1,CASGGTSGAQNEQFF
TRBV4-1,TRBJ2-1,CASSPPGTRGNEQFF
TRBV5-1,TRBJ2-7,CASSFLGDTRNEQYF
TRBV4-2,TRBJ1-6,CASSQGPQGNSPLHF
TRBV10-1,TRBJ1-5,CEEGGQPQHF
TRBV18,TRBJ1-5,CASSPTGRYNQPQHF
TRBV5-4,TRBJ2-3,CASSLAFSGNWGDTQYF
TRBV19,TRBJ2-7,CASSDGGTAYEQYF
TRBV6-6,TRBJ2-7,CASSYSTGRHEQYF
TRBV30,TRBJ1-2,CAWGDSDICTF
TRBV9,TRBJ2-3,CASSVGGREVSTADTQYF
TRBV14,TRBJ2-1,CASSQNPGGEQFF
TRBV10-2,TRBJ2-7,CASLQDLRGSYEQYF
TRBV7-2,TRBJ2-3,CASSPTSGGYTDTQYF
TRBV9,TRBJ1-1,CASSGTRDNTEAFF
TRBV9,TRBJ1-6,CASSVDEGSPLHF
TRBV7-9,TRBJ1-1,CSSNGQGNTEAFF
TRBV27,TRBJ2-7,CASSSTGIEQYF
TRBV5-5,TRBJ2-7,CASSLGLAGLLSYEQYF
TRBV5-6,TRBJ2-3,CASRPPRNYNTDTQYF
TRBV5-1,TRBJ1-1,CASSWGTGENTEAFF